Sequencing of this T cell receptor beta chain was carried out in a study (dated by TCRdb to 2016 to 2018). The CDR3 runs 16 residues from the cysteine to the phenylalanine. Only CDR3 DNA remains: 48 bases, in frame from the first base. The V and J ends are trimmed by 3 bases and 0 bases, leaving 11 bases between them. Sequences LNHDA (CDR1) and SQIVND (CDR2) are obtained from the germline V gene (reference sequence). Libraries were prepared through RT-PCR. Sequenced on an Illumina MiSeq. TCRdb reran the public reads through fastp at Q25 and MiXCR, keeping productive beta chains. Every entry covers one CDR3 protein and lists the most common genes and DNA from its rows. For this sample there are about 680,000 distinct CDR3 sequences; approximately 15% appear just once. Around 3.3% of the sample lies in the top ten. Notes on this clonotype: The antigen this receptor binds is unknown. Base qualities are not at hand, and no much larger clone is one base apart.

The clonotype was recovered from a female donor in good health, serving as a healthy control. The sequence links TRBV19 to TRBJ2-2; no D gene call is confident. Material: memory CD4+ T cells from blood. CDR3 reads: CASSIRQIANTGELFF. The nucleotides are TGTGCCAGTAGTATTCGTCAGATCGCGAACACCGGGGAGCTGTTTTTT.